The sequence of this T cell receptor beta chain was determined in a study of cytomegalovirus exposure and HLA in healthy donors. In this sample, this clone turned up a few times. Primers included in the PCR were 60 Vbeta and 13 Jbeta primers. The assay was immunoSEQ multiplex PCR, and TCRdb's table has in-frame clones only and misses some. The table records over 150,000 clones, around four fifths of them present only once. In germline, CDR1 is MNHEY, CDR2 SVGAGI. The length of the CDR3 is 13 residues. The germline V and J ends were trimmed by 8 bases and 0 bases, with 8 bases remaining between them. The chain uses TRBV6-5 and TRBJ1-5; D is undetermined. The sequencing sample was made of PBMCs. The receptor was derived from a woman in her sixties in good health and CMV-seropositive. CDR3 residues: CASGRRSNQPQHF. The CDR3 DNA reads TGTGCCAGCGGGAGGCGTAGCAATCAGCCCCAGCATTTT.